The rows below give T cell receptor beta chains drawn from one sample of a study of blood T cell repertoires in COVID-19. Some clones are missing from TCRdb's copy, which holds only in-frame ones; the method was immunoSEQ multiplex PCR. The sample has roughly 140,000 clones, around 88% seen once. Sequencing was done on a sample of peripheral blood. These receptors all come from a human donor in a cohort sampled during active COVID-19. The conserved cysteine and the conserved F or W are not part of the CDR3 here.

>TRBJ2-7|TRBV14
ASSHRSGTYGTGGPSSYEQY
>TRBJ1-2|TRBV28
ASSPDPGVANYGYT
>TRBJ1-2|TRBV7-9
ASSSSGTTPGYGYT
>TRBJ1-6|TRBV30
AWRQTNGVPYSPLH
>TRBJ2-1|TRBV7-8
ASSLAVGGSQF
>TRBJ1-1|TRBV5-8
ASSRGLISF
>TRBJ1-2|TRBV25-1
ASSKGSDSPAYYGYT
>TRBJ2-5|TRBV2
ASSEQILQETQY
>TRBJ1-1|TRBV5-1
ASSLVAPDSAEAF
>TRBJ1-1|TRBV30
AWSLPPGRAF
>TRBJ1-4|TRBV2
ASSDHRGEKLF
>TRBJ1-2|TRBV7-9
ASSLGGGYGYT
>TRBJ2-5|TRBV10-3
AISEFRLAGGQETQY
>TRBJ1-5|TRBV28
ASSKYTGRGNQPQH
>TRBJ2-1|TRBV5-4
ASSLVGSYNEQF
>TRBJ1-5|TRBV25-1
ASSEGLASPQH
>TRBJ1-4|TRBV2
ASRGLDRGSFEKLF
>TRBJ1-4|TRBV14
ASSLPGEKLF
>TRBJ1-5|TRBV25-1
ASTGQGINQPQH
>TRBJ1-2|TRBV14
ASSPTGGPSYGYT
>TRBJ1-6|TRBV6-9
ASSSGRAGFFTLH
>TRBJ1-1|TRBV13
ASSWGTGRIAF
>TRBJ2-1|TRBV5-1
ATSAEDFYNEQF
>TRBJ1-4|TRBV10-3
AISRDRGNEKLF
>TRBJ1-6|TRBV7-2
ASSLARDSRGVNSPLH
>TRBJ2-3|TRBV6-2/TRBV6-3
ASSYSGLAGGTSTDTQY